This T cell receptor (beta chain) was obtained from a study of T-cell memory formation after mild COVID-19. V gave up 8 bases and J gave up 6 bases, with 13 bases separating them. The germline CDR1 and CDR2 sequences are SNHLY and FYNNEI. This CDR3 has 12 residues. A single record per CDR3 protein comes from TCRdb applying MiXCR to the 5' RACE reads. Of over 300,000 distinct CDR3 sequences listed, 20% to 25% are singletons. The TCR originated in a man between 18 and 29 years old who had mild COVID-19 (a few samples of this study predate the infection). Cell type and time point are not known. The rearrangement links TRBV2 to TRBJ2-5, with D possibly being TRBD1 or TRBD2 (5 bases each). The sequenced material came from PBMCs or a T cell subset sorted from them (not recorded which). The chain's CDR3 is CASGDLQQTQYF. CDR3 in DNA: TGTGCCAGCGGGGACCTTCAGCAGACCCAGTACTTC.